The source of this T cell receptor beta chain is a study of blood T cell repertoires in COVID-19. Across the whole study: COVID-19 samples, acute and convalescent, were from the United States, Italy and Spain. PBMCs, B-cell-depleted T cells, or T cells provided the cDNA or gDNA that made up the material.

In the original processing: Amplifying reference gene primers gave estimates of nucleated cell counts. The protocol was immunoSEQ multiplex PCR, while the TCRdb copy is restricted to in-frame clones and leaves out a portion. D and trimming were read from the DNA, whereas the V and J calls and clone size are those reported in that table. The sample includes under 85,000 clones, more than 70% seen only once; the top ten take 4% to 5.5%. Germline CDR1 and CDR2: MNHEY and SVGAGI. The ends lost 0 bases at V and 7 bases at J; junction bases unmatched: 7. This CDR3 is 16 amino acids long. The clonotype was recovered from a man older than 75 with acute or convalescent COVID-19. Sequenced input: peripheral blood. This chain connects TRBV6-5 to TRBJ2-3, with 10 bases matching TRBD2. Here the CDR3 reads CASSYSGAGGLNTQYF. The CDR3 DNA reads TGTGCCAGCAGTTACTCAGGAGCGGGGGGGCTGAATACGCAGTATTTT.